This is a list of T cell receptor beta chains from one sample in a study of shared clonotypes between healthy human individuals. Libraries were prepared by immunoSEQ multiplex PCR; TCRdb keeps only in-frame clonotypes and omits some of them. This sample has some 2,500,000 clones, with 93% found just once. Sequences were obtained from naive CD4+ T cells from PBMCs. Receptors originate from a man younger than 35 in good health. Some clones in this sample may be carry-over from other donors' samples. Each CDR3 is given with its conserved first and last residue. D genes are given only for firm matches. Expanded clones are given a class, and other clones once, few, many or no size at all.

TRBV19	-	TRBJ2-3	-	CATSDPPGDTQYF	TGTGCCACCTCGGACCCCCCGGGGGATACGCAGTATTTT
TRBV5-1	-	TRBJ2-3	TRBD2	CASTPGGALDTQYF	TGCGCCAGCACCCCGGGGGGGGCTCTAGATACGCAGTATTTT
TRBV6-1	-	TRBJ1-1	-	CASSEPGTAFF	TGTGCCAGCAGTGAGCCTGGGACGGCTTTCTTT
TRBV18	-	TRBJ1-3	-	CASSPPGGNTIYF	TGTGCCAGCTCACCACCGGGCGGAAACACCATATATTTT
TRBV7-9	-	TRBJ2-6	-	CASSGGRSGANVLTF	TGTGCCAGCAGCGGGGGTCGGTCTGGGGCCAACGTCCTGACTTTC
TRBV18	-	TRBJ2-2	-	CASSPTGNTGELFF	TGTGCCAGCTCACCAACAGGGAACACCGGGGAGCTGTTTTTT
TRBV5-5	-	TRBJ2-7	-	CASSLAGRPSSIYEQYF	TGTGCCAGCAGCTTGGCTGGACGGCCCTCATCGATCTACGAGCAGTACTTC
TRBV4-2	few	TRBJ1-1	-	CASKVMGTLDTEAFF	TGTGCCAGCAAGGTAATGGGGACTCTTGATACTGAAGCTTTCTTT
TRBV27	-	TRBJ2-2	TRBD2	CASSRLAQNTGELFF	TGTGCCAGCAGTCGACTAGCGCAGAACACCGGGGAGCTGTTTTTT
TRBV18	once	TRBJ2-1	-	CASSPTDRGSDRDEQFF	TGTGCCAGCTCACCAACGGATAGGGGGTCTGATCGGGATGAGCAGTTCTTC
TRBV11-2	-	TRBJ2-3	-	CASSLDLSGSTDTQYF	TGTGCCAGCAGCTTAGATCTCTCTGGATCCACAGATACGCAGTATTTT
TRBV5-1	-	TRBJ2-5	TRBD1	CASSLATGGGETQYF	TGCGCCAGCAGCTTGGCCACAGGGGGCGGAGAGACCCAGTACTTC
TRBV6-5	-	TRBJ1-1	-	CASSFQAPGSEAFF	TGTGCCAGCAGTTTCCAGGCGCCCGGCTCTGAAGCTTTCTTT
TRBV5-4	once	TRBJ2-3	TRBD2	CASSQRTSGDTDTQYF	TGTGCCAGCAGCCAGAGGACTAGCGGGGACACAGATACGCAGTATTTT
TRBV2	-	TRBJ1-2	-	CASSGRLHGPYGYTF	TGTGCCAGCAGTGGTAGGCTTCACGGACCCTATGGCTACACCTTC
TRBV5-1	-	TRBJ1-3	-	CASSLGQQGRNTIYF	TGCGCCAGCAGCTTGGGACAGCAAGGGAGAAACACCATATATTTT
TRBV5-1	-	TRBJ1-5	TRBD1	CASSRQGDQPQHF	TGCGCCAGCAGCCGACAGGGGGATCAGCCCCAGCATTTT
TRBV27	-	TRBJ2-6	-	CASFSTRGSGANVLTF	TGTGCCAGCTTCTCGACCCGGGGCTCTGGGGCCAACGTCCTGACTTTC
TRBV4-2	-	TRBJ1-1	TRBD1	CASSRNNRQGLTEAFF	TGTGCCAGCAGCCGCAACAACAGACAGGGGCTCACTGAAGCTTTCTTT
TRBV2	-	TRBJ2-1	TRBD1	CASSRQGVNEQFF	TGTGCCAGCAGCCGACAGGGGGTCAATGAGCAGTTCTTC
TRBV9	-	TRBJ2-7	TRBD2	CASSVVWGGPYEQYF	TGTGCCAGCAGCGTAGTTTGGGGGGGTCCCTACGAGCAGTACTTC
TRBV5-1	-	TRBJ2-7	TRBD1	CASSFTGTAYEQYF	TGCGCCAGCAGCTTTACCGGGACAGCCTACGAGCAGTACTTC
TRBV28	-	TRBJ1-2	-	CGASFANYGYTF	TGTGGGGCCTCTTTCGCTAACTATGGCTACACCTTC
TRBV2	-	TRBJ1-1	-	CASSGGVGNTEAFF	TGTGCCAGCAGTGGGGGGGTCGGGAACACTGAAGCTTTCTTT
TRBV28	-	TRBJ2-5	TRBD2	CASSPVTSGMIKTQYF	TGTGCCAGCAGTCCCGTGACTAGCGGGATGATCAAGACCCAGTACTTC
TRBV28	-	TRBJ1-2	-	CASSEMVAGFGYTF	TGTGCCAGCAGTGAGATGGTGGCAGGGTTCGGCTACACCTTC
TRBV28	-	TRBJ2-7	TRBD2	CASSPPPLAGGYEQYF	TGTGCCAGCAGTCCTCCCCCCCTAGCGGGCGGTTACGAGCAGTACTTC
TRBV5-6	-	TRBJ2-3	-	CASSMDTTDTQYF	TGTGCCAGCAGCATGGACACCACAGATACGCAGTATTTT
TRBV6-5	-	TRBJ1-2	TRBD1	CASSYSGGILSGYTF	TGTGCCAGCAGTTATTCAGGGGGCATACTTTCTGGCTACACCTTC
TRBV5-1	-	TRBJ2-3	-	CASSSPGTSTDTQYF	TGCGCCAGCAGCTCACCCGGGACAAGCACAGATACGCAGTATTTT
TRBV7-9	-	TRBJ2-1	-	CASSFPRDTLPHEQFF	TGTGCCAGCAGCTTCCCTCGCGACACCTTGCCGCATGAGCAGTTCTTC
TRBV30	few	TRBJ1-1	TRBD1	CAWSRGQGVDEAFF	TGTGCCTGGAGCCGTGGACAGGGGGTTGATGAAGCTTTCTTT
TRBV28	-	TRBJ1-5	-	CASSLRWGSEPQHF	TGTGCCAGCAGTTTACGATGGGGCTCGGAGCCCCAGCATTTT
TRBV5-4	once	TRBJ2-5	-	CASSLGTEYQETQYF	TGTGCCAGCAGCTTGGGGACAGAGTACCAAGAGACCCAGTACTTC
TRBV5-1	few	TRBJ1-1	-	CASSLPGMNTEAFF	TGCGCCAGCAGCTTGCCAGGGATGAACACTGAAGCTTTCTTT
TRBV7-6	-	TRBJ2-2	-	CASSLDVEINTGELFF	TGTGCCAGCAGTCTCGACGTCGAGATAAACACCGGGGAGCTGTTTTTT
TRBV28	-	TRBJ2-1	-	CASTLGRGNEQFF	TGTGCCAGCACCCTGGGGCGGGGAAATGAGCAGTTCTTC
TRBV6-1	-	TRBJ1-5	-	CASSGGRGRNQPQHF	TGTGCCAGCAGTGGCGGCAGGGGACGCAATCAGCCCCAGCATTTT
TRBV5-4	-	TRBJ2-3	-	CASSAPSTDTQYF	TGTGCCAGCAGCGCCCCAAGCACAGATACGCAGTATTTT
TRBV7-2	-	TRBJ2-7	TRBD1	CASSPRQGAYEQYF	TGTGCCAGCAGCCCCCGCCAGGGGGCGTACGAGCAGTACTTC
TRBV11-2	-	TRBJ2-7	-	CASNTRRGAYEQYF	TGTGCCAGCAATACCCGGAGGGGGGCTTACGAGCAGTACTTC
TRBV19	once	TRBJ1-3	-	CASSLDSAPGNTIYF	TGTGCCAGTAGTCTCGACTCAGCGCCCGGAAACACCATATATTTT
TRBV28	-	TRBJ2-5	-	CASSFFDSRETQYF	TGTGCCAGCAGTTTCTTTGACAGCCGAGAGACCCAGTACTTC
TRBV6-4	-	TRBJ1-2	-	CASSAAGVAGATYGYTF	TGTGCCAGCAGTGCCGCGGGGGTGGCGGGCGCAACCTATGGCTACACCTTC
TRBV11-1	-	TRBJ1-3	TRBD1	CASSLGQAYSGNTIYF	TGTGCCAGCAGCTTGGGACAGGCCTACTCTGGAAACACCATATATTTT
TRBV7-9	-	TRBJ2-3	TRBD1	CASSLVGTATDTQYF	TGTGCCAGCAGCTTAGTTGGGACAGCTACAGATACGCAGTATTTT